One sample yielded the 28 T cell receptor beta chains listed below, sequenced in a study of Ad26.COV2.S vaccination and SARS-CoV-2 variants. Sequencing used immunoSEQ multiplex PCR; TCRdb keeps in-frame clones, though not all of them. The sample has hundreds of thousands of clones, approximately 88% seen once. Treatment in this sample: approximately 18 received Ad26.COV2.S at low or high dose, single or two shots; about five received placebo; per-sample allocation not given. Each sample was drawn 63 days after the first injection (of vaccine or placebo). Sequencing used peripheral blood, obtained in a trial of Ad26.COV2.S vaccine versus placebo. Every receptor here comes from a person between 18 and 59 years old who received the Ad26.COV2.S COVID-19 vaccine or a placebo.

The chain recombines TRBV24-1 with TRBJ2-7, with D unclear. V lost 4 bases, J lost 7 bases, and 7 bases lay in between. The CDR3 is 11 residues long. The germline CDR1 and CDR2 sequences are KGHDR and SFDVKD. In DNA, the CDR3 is TGTGCCACCAGTGAAAGAGAGGAGCAGTACTTC. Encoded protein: CATSEREEQYF.

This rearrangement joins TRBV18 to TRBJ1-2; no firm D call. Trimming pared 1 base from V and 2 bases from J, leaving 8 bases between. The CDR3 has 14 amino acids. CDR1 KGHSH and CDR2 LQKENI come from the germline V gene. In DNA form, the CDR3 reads TGTGCCAGCTCACCACGTACAGCGAACTATGGCTACACCTTC. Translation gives CASSPRTANYGYTF.

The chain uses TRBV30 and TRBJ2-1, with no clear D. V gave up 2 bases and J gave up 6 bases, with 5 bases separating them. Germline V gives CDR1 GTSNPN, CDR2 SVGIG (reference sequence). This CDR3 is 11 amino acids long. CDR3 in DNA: TGTGCCTGGAGTCCCTTCAATGAGCAGTTCTTC. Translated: CAWSPFNEQFF.

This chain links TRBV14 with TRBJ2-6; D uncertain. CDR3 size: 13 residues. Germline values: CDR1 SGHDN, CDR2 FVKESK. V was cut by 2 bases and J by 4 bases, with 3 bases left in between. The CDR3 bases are TGTGCCAGCAGCCAATCCGGGGCCAACGTCCTGACTTTC. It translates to CASSQSGANVLTF.

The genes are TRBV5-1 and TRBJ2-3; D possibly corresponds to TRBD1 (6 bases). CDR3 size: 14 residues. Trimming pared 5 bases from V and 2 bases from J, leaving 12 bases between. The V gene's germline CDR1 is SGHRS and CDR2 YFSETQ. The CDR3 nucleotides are TGCGCCAGCAGTTCCAGGGGCCTCACAGATACGCAGTATTTT. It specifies CASSSRGLTDTQYF.

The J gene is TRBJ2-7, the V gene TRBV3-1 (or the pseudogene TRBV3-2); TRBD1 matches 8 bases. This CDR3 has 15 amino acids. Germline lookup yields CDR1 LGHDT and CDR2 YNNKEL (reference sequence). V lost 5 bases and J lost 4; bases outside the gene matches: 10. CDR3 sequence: CASSLTSTGAYEQYF. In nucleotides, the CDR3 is TGTGCCAGCAGCTTAACTTCGACAGGGGCTTACGAGCAGTACTTC.

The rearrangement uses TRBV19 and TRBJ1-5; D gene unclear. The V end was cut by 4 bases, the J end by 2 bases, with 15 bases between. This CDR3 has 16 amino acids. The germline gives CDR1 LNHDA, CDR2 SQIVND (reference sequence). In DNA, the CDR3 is TGTGCCAGTAGTACCCTCCCTACAAGACGCAATCAGCCCCAGCATTTT. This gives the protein CASSTLPTRRNQPQHF.

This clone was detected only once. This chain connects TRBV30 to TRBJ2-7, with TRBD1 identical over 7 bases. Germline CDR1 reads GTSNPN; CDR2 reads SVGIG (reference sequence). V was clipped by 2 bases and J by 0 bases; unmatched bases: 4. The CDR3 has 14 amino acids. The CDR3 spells CAWSLTGNSYEQYF. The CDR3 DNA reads TGTGCCTGGAGTCTGACAGGGAACTCCTACGAGCAGTACTTC.

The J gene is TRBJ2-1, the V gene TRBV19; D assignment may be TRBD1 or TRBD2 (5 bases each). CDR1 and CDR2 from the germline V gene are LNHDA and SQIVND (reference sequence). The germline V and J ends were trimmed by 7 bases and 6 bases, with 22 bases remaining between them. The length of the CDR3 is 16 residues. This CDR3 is CASKIVRDPRSNEQFF. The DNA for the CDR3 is TGTGCCAGTAAGATAGTTCGGGACCCCCGTTCCAATGAGCAGTTCTTC.

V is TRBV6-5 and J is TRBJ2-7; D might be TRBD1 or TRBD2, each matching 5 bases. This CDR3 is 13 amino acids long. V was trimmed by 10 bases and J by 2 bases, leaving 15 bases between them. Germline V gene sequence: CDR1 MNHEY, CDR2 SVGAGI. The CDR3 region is CATRGSGAYEQYF. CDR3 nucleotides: TGTGCCACCCGGGGCAGCGGAGCCTACGAGCAGTACTTC.

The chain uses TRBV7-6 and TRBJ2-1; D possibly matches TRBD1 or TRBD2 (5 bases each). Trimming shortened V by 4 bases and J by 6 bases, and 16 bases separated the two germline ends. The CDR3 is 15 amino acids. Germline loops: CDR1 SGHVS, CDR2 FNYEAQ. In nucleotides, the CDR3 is TGTGCCAGCAGCTCCCCTGTGGGGGTGGGCAATGAGCAGTTCTTC. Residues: CASSSPVGVGNEQFF.

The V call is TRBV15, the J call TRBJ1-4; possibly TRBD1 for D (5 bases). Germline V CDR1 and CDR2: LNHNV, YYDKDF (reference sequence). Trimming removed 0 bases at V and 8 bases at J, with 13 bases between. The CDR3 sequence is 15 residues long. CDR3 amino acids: CATSRDRSAGEKLFF. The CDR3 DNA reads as TGTGCCACCAGCAGAGATAGGAGCGCAGGGGAAAAACTGTTTTTT.

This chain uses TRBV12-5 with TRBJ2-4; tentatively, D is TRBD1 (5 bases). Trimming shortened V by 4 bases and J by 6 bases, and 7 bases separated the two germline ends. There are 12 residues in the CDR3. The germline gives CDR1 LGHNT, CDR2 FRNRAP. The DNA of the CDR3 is TGTGCTAGTGGTTCTCAGGGAAACATTCAGTACTTC. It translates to CASGSQGNIQYF.

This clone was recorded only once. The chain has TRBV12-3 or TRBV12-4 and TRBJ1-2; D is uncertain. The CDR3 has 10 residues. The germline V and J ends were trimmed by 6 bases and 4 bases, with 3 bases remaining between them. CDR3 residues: CASRVYGYTF. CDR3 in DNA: TGTGCCAGCAGGGTCTATGGCTACACCTTC.

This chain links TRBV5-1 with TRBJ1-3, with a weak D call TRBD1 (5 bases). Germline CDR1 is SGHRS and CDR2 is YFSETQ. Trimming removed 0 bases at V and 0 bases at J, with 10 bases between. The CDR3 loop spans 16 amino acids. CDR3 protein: CASSLDQGSSGNTIYF. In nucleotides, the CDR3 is TGCGCCAGCAGCTTGGATCAGGGATCCTCTGGAAACACCATATATTTT.

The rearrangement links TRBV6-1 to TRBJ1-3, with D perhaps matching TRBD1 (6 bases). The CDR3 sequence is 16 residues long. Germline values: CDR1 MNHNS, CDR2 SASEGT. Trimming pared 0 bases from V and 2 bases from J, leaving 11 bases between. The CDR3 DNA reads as TGTGCCAGCAGTGAAGCGGGGCAGGGGACTGGAAACACCATATATTTT. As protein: CASSEAGQGTGNTIYF.

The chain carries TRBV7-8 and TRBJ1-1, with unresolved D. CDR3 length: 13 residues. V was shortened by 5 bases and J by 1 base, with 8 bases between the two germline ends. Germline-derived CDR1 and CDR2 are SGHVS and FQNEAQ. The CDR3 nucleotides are TGTGCCAGCAGCCCCCACTCGAACACTGAAGCTTTCTTT. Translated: CASSPHSNTEAFF. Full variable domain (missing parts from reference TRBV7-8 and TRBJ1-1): GAGVSQSPRYKVAKRGQDVALRCDPISGHVSLFWYQQALGQGPEFLTYFQNEAQLDKSGLPSDRFFAERPEGSVSTLKIQRTQQEDSAVYLCASSPHSNTEAFFGQGTRLTVV.

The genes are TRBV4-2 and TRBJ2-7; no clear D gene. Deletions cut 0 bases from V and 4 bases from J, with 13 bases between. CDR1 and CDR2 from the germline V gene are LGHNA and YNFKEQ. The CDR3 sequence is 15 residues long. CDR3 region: CASSQEEGLVYEQYF. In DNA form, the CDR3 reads TGTGCCAGCAGCCAAGAGGAAGGGCTAGTTTACGAGCAGTACTTC.

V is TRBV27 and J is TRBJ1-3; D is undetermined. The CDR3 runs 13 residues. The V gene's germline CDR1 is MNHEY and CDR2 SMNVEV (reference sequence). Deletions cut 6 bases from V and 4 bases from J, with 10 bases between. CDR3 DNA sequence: TGTGCCAGCAGCCCTCGGGCAGGAAACACCATATATTTT. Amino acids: CASSPRAGNTIYF.

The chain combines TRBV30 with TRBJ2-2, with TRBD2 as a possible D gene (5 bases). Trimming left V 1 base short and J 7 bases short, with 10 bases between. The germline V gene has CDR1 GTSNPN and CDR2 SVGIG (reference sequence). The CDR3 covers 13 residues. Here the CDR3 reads CAWSALRVGELFF. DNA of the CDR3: TGTGCCTGGAGTGCCCTGAGGGTCGGGGAGCTGTTTTTT.

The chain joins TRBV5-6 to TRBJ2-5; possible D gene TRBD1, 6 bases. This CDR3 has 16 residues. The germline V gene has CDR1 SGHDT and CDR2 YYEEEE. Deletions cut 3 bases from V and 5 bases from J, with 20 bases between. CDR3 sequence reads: CASSSMATGSEETQYF. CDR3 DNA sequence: TGTGCCAGCAGCTCTATGGCCACAGGGAGCGAGGAGACCCAGTACTTC.

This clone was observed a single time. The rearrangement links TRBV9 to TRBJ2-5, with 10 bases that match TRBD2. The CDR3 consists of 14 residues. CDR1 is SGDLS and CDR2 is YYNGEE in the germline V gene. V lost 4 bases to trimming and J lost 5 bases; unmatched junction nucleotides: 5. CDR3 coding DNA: TGTGCCAGCAGCCCCCTAGCGGGAGTGGAGACCCAGTACTTC. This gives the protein CASSPLAGVETQYF.

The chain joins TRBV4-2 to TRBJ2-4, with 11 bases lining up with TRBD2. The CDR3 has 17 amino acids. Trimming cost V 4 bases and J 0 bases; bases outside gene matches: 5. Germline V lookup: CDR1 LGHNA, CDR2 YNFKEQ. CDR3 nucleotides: TGTGCCAGCAGCCCCCTACTAGCGGGAGTAGCCAAAAACATTCAGTACTTC. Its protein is CASSPLLAGVAKNIQYF.

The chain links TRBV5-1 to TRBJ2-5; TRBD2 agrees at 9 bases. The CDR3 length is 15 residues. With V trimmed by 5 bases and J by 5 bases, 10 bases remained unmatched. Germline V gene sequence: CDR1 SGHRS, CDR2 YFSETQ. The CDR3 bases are TGCGCCAGCAGGTCAACCGGGACTAGCTGGGAGACCCAGTACTTC. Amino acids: CASRSTGTSWETQYF.

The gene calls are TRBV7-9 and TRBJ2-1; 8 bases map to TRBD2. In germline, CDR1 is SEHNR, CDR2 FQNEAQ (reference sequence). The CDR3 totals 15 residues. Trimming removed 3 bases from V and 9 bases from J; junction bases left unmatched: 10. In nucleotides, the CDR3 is TGTGCCAGCAGCTTCACCGGGACTAGGTATCTTGAGCAGTTCTTC. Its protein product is CASSFTGTRYLEQFF. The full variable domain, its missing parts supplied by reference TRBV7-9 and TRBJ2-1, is DTGVSQNPRHKITKRGQNVTFRCDPISEHNRLYWYRQTLGQGPEFLTYFQNEAQLEKSRLLSDRFSAERPKGSFSTLEIQRTEQGDSAMYLCASSFTGTRYLEQFFGPGTRLTVL.

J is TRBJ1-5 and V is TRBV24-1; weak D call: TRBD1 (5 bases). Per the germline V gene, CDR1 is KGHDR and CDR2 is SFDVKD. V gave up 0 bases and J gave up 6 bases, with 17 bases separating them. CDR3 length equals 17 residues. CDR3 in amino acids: CATSDLQFLWGSQPQHF. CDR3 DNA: TGTGCCACCAGTGATTTGCAATTTCTGTGGGGGAGTCAGCCCCAGCATTTT.

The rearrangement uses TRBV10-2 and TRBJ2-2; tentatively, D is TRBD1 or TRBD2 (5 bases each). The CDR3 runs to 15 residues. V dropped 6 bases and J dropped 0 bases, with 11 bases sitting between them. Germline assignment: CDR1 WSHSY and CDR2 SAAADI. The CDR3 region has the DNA TGCGCCAGCAGCCGGGACCAAACGAACACCGGGGAGCTGTTTTTT. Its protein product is CASSRDQTNTGELFF.

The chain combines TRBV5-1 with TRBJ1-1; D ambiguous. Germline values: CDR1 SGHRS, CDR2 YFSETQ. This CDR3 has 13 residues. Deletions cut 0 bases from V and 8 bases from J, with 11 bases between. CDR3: CASSLGAPGEAFF. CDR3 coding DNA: TGCGCCAGCAGCTTGGGGGCTCCTGGCGAAGCTTTCTTT. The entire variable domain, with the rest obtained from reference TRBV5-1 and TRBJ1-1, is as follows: KAGVTQTPRYLIKTRGQQVTLSCSPISGHRSVSWYQQTPGQGLQFLFEYFSETQRNKGNFPGRFSGRQFSNSRSEMNVSTLELGDSALYLCASSLGAPGEAFFGQGTRLTVV.